The entry below gives a single T cell receptor (beta chain) sequence along with its context. Germline CDR1 is SGHDT and CDR2 is YYEEEE. The V end was cut by 3 bases, the J end by 10 bases, with 17 bases between. The CDR3 runs 14 residues. Clones were sequenced by immunoSEQ multiplex PCR, and TCRdb holds only the in-frame ones, with some missing. The data hold roughly 120,000 clones, with over 85% observed a single time. This entry is derived from a study of T cell responses to AZD1222 COVID-19 vaccine. The sequenced sample was peripheral blood, obtained 28 days after the second AZD1222 dose. The chain combines TRBV5-6 with TRBJ1-5, with a weak D call TRBD1 (6 bases). The source is an adult who received the AZD1222 COVID-19 vaccine. Written as DNA, the CDR3 is TGTGCCAGCAGCTCAGGGGAGGGGCCTACCCCCCAGCATTTT. This translates into CASSSGEGPTPQHF.